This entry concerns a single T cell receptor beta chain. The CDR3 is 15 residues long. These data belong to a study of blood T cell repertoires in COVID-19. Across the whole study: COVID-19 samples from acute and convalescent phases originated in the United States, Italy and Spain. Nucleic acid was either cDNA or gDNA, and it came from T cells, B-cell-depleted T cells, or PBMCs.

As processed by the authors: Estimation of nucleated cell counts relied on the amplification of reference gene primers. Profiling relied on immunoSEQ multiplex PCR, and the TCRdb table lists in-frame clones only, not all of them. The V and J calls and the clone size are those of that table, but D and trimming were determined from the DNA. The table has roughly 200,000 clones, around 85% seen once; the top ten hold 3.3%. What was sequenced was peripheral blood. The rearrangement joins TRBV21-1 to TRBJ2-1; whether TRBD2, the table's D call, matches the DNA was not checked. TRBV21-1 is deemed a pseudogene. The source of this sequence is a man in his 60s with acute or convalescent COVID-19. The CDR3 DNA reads TGTGCCAGCAGCCAAACTAGCGGGATATGCAATGAGCAGTTCTTC. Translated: CASSQTSGICNEQFF.